This T cell receptor beta chain originates from a study of T cells after yellow fever vaccination. Overall study findings and caveats: The CD4 compartment and the CD8 compartment contained a small share of clonotypes in common. Abundant contaminating clonotypes from the bulk population could appear in FACS-sorted repertoires.

This clonotype was found many times. Its antigen remains unidentified. TCRdb re-called the 5' RACE reads with MiXCR, one entry per CDR3 protein. The sample has a few hundred thousand distinct CDR3 sequences, 7.5% to 9% seen once. The CDR3 runs to 14 residues. Per the germline V gene, CDR1 is MNHEY and CDR2 is SVGAGI. Between the trimmed V and J ends, which lost 7 bases and 0 bases, there was a span of 12 bases. This specimen consisted of PBMCs, obtained on the day of the first yellow fever vaccination. The rearrangement joins TRBV6-5 to TRBJ1-1, with a weak D call TRBD1 (5 bases). The TCR comes from a man aged 18 to 30 who received the YFV17D yellow fever vaccine. Here the CDR3 reads CASKGDSLNTEAFF. The CDR3 bases are TGTGCCAGCAAGGGCGACAGCTTGAACACTGAAGCTTTCTTT.